The rows below give T cell receptor beta chains drawn from one sample of a study of T cells in Graves' hyperthyroidism and ophthalmopathy. TCRdb fed the multiplex PCR reads into MiXCR, producing one record per CDR3 protein. This table holds 500,000 to 550,000 distinct CDR3 sequences, about 20% found once. The sequencing sample was made of blood. These TCRs come from a man in his forties with Graves' ophthalmopathy. Both conserved end residues are part of each CDR3. Fields, in order: clone size, V gene, CDR3 protein. For some rows the clone size is stated as once, few or many, or as a class when expanded; others skip it.

size: -
V: TRBV19
CDR3: CASSARGLVTQYF

size: -
V: TRBV5-1
CDR3: CASSHDAYRDHEQYF

size: -
V: TRBV4-1
CDR3: CASSQVIGYNSPLHF

size: many
V: TRBV6-6
CDR3: CASSYISRGEADTQYF

size: -
V: TRBV5-1
CDR3: CASSFQGLGTDTQYF

size: few
V: TRBV27
CDR3: CASSRMDEQFF

size: -
V: TRBV30
CDR3: CAWSEGKGNQPQHF

size: many
V: TRBV3-1
CDR3: CASSQTSGGGDTQYF

size: few
V: TRBV9
CDR3: CASSVSGRATDTQYF

size: few
V: TRBV20-1
CDR3: CSASTGSLEAFF

size: -
V: TRBV7-8
CDR3: CASSLGRSSREFF

size: many
V: TRBV2
CDR3: CASSEGTNNEQFF

size: -
V: TRBV5-4
CDR3: CASSRDYGSSYEQYF

size: few
V: TRBV20-1
CDR3: CSARDRTGRHEQYF

size: many
V: TRBV7-2
CDR3: CASSLGLAKKNIQYF

size: -
V: TRBV7-6
CDR3: CASSSQGGGGIYNEQFF

size: few
V: TRBV3-1
CDR3: CASSQSSIETQYF

size: -
V: TRBV2
CDR3: CASSPDRTPSTDTQYF

size: -
V: TRBV27
CDR3: CATRRTGGFGNTIYF

size: -
V: TRBV28
CDR3: CASRRSYGYTF

size: few
V: TRBV20-1
CDR3: CSARAQGWATEAFF

size: few
V: TRBV19
CDR3: CASSIGERGKAFF

size: few
V: TRBV6-2/TRBV6-3
CDR3: CASKDLTGELFF

size: -
V: TRBV4-1
CDR3: CASSPTSGTGANTGELFF

size: many
V: TRBV12-3/TRBV12-4
CDR3: CASSFFTLLGWTQYSNQPQHF

size: few
V: TRBV18
CDR3: CASSTTSGSYEQYF

size: many
V: TRBV7-3
CDR3: CASSLSGGQPQHF

size: many
V: TRBV28
CDR3: CARAPHRGETQYF

size: -
V: TRBV7-2
CDR3: CASRPGTGSSRGGYTF

size: many
V: TRBV3-1
CDR3: CASSPLRGSEAFF

size: few
V: TRBV5-1
CDR3: CASSLREGSAGYTF

size: many
V: TRBV5-1
CDR3: CASSTFRTGELFF

size: -
V: TRBV12-3/TRBV12-4
CDR3: CASSFFLAGNEQFF

size: -
V: TRBV4-1
CDR3: CASSQVPSGVTDTQYF

size: many
V: TRBV5-8
CDR3: CASSLGVAGPTDTQYF

size: few
V: TRBV7-7
CDR3: CASSQFANTGELFF

size: -
V: TRBV27
CDR3: CASSLLGSYTDTQYF

size: -
V: TRBV29-1
CDR3: CSAETGAAGYGYTF

size: -
V: TRBV3-1
CDR3: CASSRTSSDYNEQFF

size: many
V: TRBV7-8
CDR3: CASSLGTGLNEKLFF

size: few
V: TRBV7-9
CDR3: CASPRGDNEQFF

size: many
V: TRBV12-3/TRBV12-4
CDR3: CASSRGRDEQYF

size: many
V: TRBV7-9
CDR3: CASTKGGNTEAFF

size: many
V: TRBV5-1
CDR3: CASSPYRQVGNTEAFF